The 23 T cell receptor beta chains in this list originate from one sample, sequenced in a study of vaccination and CD4 T cells after COVID-19. These receptors' targets are unknown. Documented treatment: roughly nine-day PBMC culture with coronavirus spike peptide pools or control peptides (ViraFEST assay). Cultured CD4+ T-cell DNA underwent Oncomine TCR Beta short-read sequencing. MiXCR, run by TCRdb on the PCR reads, gives a single entry per CDR3 protein. The data contain 8,500 or so distinct CDR3 sequences, roughly 60% of them singletons. The specimen was CD4+ T cells from blood, cultured in vitro. The receptors were gathered from a human donor who had recovered from COVID-19.

The CDR3 loop reads CSLGQGARGNQPQHF. The CDR3 coding sequence is TGCAGTTTGGGACAGGGGGCGCGGGGCAATCAGCCCCAGCATTTT. This chain joins TRBV20-1 and TRBJ1-5; 12 nucleotides agree with TRBD1. The V gene end was trimmed by 8 bases and the J gene end by 2 bases; junction bases not matched to a gene: 7. Per the germline V gene, CDR1 is DFQATT and CDR2 is SNEGSKA (reference sequence). The CDR3 is made up of 15 amino acids.

There are a few counts of this clonotype. This rearrangement joins TRBV28 to TRBJ1-5; D not resolved. Trimming removed 6 bases at V and 0 bases at J, with 6 bases between. The CDR3 runs to 13 residues. Germline loops: CDR1 MDHEN, CDR2 SYDVKM. The CDR3 DNA is TGTGCCAGCAGGGACGGTAGCAATCAGCCCCAGCATTTT. Amino acids: CASRDGSNQPQHF.

The V call is TRBV27, the J call TRBJ2-5; D perhaps matches TRBD2 (6 bases). With 4 bases removed from V and 5 bases from J, the gap between germline ends came to 14 bases. CDR1 is MNHEY, CDR2 SMNVEV, per germline (reference sequence). This CDR3 is built from 14 residues. The CDR3 protein is CASSYRSGEETQYF. DNA for the CDR3: TGTGCCAGCAGTTACCGGTCGGGGGAGGAGACCCAGTACTTC.

The chain is built from TRBV20-1 and TRBJ2-5, with D perhaps matching TRBD1 or TRBD2 (5 bases each). The CDR3 has 15 residues. Germline CDR1 reads DFQATT; CDR2 reads SNEGSKA (reference sequence). CDR3 coding DNA: TGCAGCTTTGGGGACCCCCGGGATGGATTGGAGACCCAGTACTTC. This translates into CSFGDPRDGLETQYF.

The chain uses TRBV20-1 and TRBJ2-1, with D perhaps matching TRBD1 or TRBD2 (5 bases each). The V end lost 3 bases, the J end lost 4 bases, and 13 bases lay between the germline ends. This CDR3 is built from 14 residues. Germline CDR1 is DFQATT and CDR2 is SNEGSKA (reference sequence). DNA for the CDR3: TGCAGTGCTAGGGGGGTGAACCAGTACAATGAGCAGTTCTTC. Its translation: CSARGVNQYNEQFF.

The J gene is TRBJ1-1, the V gene TRBV24-1; D is possibly TRBD1 (5 bases). V was pared by 10 bases and J by 7 bases, with 12 bases between. Germline V gives CDR1 KGHDR, CDR2 SFDVKD. The CDR3 is 11 residues long. The DNA of the CDR3 is TGTGCCACAGCAGAGAGGGGTGAAGCTTTCTTT. This codes for CATAERGEAFF.

The chain joins TRBV5-4 to TRBJ2-5; D is possibly TRBD2 (5 bases). The CDR3 extends over 13 amino acids. V shed 4 bases and J shed 4 bases, with 11 bases lying between them. Per the germline V gene, CDR1 is SGHNT and CDR2 is YYREEE (reference sequence). The CDR3 here is CASSHLGGETQYF. The CDR3 DNA reads as TGTGCCAGCAGCCATCTAGGAGGAGAGACCCAGTACTTC.

This chain uses TRBV20-1 with TRBJ1-6; 7 bases are a match to TRBD1. CDR1 and CDR2 from the germline V gene are DFQATT and SNEGSKA (reference sequence). Trimming took 6 bases from V and 9 from J; bases not matched to a gene: 17. The CDR3 is made up of 16 amino acids. The CDR3 bases are TGCAGTGCCAAGGGGGCTCGGCCGGGCGGGATTTCACCCCTCCACTTT. This translates into CSAKGARPGGISPLHF.

This chain uses TRBV10-2 with TRBJ2-7, with 7 nucleotides matching TRBD2. CDR3 length: 12 amino acids. Unmatched junction bases numbered 6, after V lost 6 bases and J lost 7 bases. The germline gives CDR1 WSHSY, CDR2 SAAADI. The DNA for the CDR3 is TGCGCCAGCAGGGGGGGGGGTCTTGAGCAGTACTTC. It yields the protein CASRGGGLEQYF.

The rearrangement uses TRBV28 and TRBJ1-5; 12 bases are shared with TRBD1. Germline-derived CDR1 and CDR2 are MDHEN and SYDVKM. This CDR3 is 13 amino acids long. J lost 6 bases, V lost 11 bases, and 5 bases had no gene match. CDR3 sequence: CAGGTGGGQPQHF. CDR3 coding DNA: TGTGCCGGGGGGACAGGGGGCGGTCAGCCCCAGCATTTT.

By sample fraction, this clonotype is large. The chain couples TRBV7-2 to TRBJ2-3; D unclear. Germline lookup yields CDR1 SGHTA and CDR2 FQGNSA. Trimming left V 5 bases short and J 3 bases short, with 6 bases between. CDR3 length equals 12 residues. In DNA, the CDR3 is TGTGCCAGCAGCACGTATACAGATACGCAGTATTTT. Protein product: CASSTYTDTQYF.

The chain uses TRBV29-1 and TRBJ1-2; D might be TRBD1 (6 bases). Trimming left V 2 bases short and J 4 bases short, with 14 bases between. Germline CDR1 is SQVTM and CDR2 is ANQGSEA. This CDR3 comprises 14 residues. The CDR3 bases are TGCAGCGTTGAACTTACAGGGTACGGCTATGGCTACACCTTC. This sequence encodes CSVELTGYGYGYTF.

Written as DNA, the CDR3 is TGCAGTGCTATCGGGGGGTCCATGCAGTTCTTC. Translating it yields CSAIGGSMQFF. The chain carries TRBV20-1 and TRBJ2-1; 7 bases line up with TRBD2. Germline CDR1 reads DFQATT; CDR2 reads SNEGSKA (reference sequence). The CDR3 totals 11 residues. Trimming took 4 bases from V and 12 from J; bases not matched to a gene: 6.

This clonotype is categorized as medium-sized (0.01 to 0.1%). The rearrangement uses TRBV7-3 and TRBJ2-1; D unresolved. CDR3 length: 13 amino acids. Between the trimmed V and J ends, which lost 5 bases and 8 bases, there was a span of 13 bases. Germline V lookup: CDR1 SGHTA, CDR2 FQGTGA. The CDR3, as DNA: TGTGCCAGCAGCAGTTACTTAAGCGATGAGCAGTTCTTC. Its protein product is CASSSYLSDEQFF.

The chain links TRBV7-9 to TRBJ2-5; TRBD1 aligns across 9 bases. J gave up 5 bases and V 1 base, and 5 bases lay outside the gene matches. The CDR3 loop spans 15 amino acids. Germline values: CDR1 SEHNR, CDR2 FQNEAQ (reference sequence). CDR3 region: CASSLGTGGRETQYF. CDR3 bases: TGTGCCAGCAGCTTAGGTACAGGGGGCCGTGAGACCCAGTACTTC.

This sequence joins TRBV7-2 and TRBJ1-5; D gene unclear. The length of the CDR3 is 14 residues. The V end was cut by 3 bases, the J end by 2 bases, with 8 bases between. The germline V gene encodes CDR1 SGHTA and CDR2 FQGNSA. The CDR3 protein is CASSLDYGNQPQHF. The DNA for the CDR3 is TGTGCCAGCAGCTTGGACTACGGCAATCAGCCCCAGCATTTT.

The chain combines TRBV27 with TRBJ2-7; 7 nucleotides line up with TRBD2. The CDR3 covers 16 residues. The germline CDR1 and CDR2 sequences are MNHEY and SMNVEV (reference sequence). Trimming removed 2 bases from V and 6 bases from J; junction bases left unmatched: 13. In DNA form, the CDR3 reads TGTGCCAGCAGTTTACTGGTTGACCTAGGGAGGGGCGAGCAGTACTTC. Its translation is CASSLLVDLGRGEQYF.

V and J are TRBV20-1 and TRBJ1-1; unclear D gene. Germline loops: CDR1 DFQATT, CDR2 SNEGSKA (reference sequence). V gave up 2 bases and J gave up 8 bases, with 12 bases separating them. The CDR3 totals 12 residues. In nucleotides, the CDR3 is TGCAGTGCTAGATCTTTCGCCCTCGAAGCTTTCTTT. Residues: CSARSFALEAFF.

The sample holds one count of this clonotype. The rearrangement uses TRBV2 and TRBJ2-7; D uncertain. V was pared by 0 bases and J by 11 bases, with 11 bases between. The CDR3 extends over 12 amino acids. Germline CDR1 SNHLY, CDR2 FYNNEI. CDR3 residues: CASSEARPLEYF. As DNA, the CDR3 is TGTGCCAGCAGTGAAGCACGTCCTCTGGAGTACTTC.

This clonotype has just a few counts. The chain recombines TRBV20-1 with TRBJ2-1; 10 bases match TRBD2. CDR1 DFQATT and CDR2 SNEGSKA come from the germline V gene (reference sequence). The ends lost 4 bases at V and 12 bases at J; junction bases unmatched: 12. The CDR3 sequence is 14 residues long. Here the CDR3 reads CSAKPGLASIVQFF. The CDR3 region has the DNA TGCAGTGCTAAGCCGGGACTAGCGAGCATCGTGCAGTTCTTC.

The chain employs TRBV7-2 and TRBJ2-7; weak D call: TRBD1 (5 bases). Trimming shortened V by 5 bases and J by 4 bases, and 12 bases separated the two germline ends. CDR3 size: 13 residues. Germline V gene data show CDR1 as SGHTA and CDR2 as FQGNSA. This CDR3 reads CASSPAGWYEQYF. The CDR3 DNA reads TGTGCCAGCAGCCCCGCAGGGTGGTACGAGCAGTACTTC.

The chain has TRBV20-1 and TRBJ2-3; TRBD1 aligns across 7 bases. V was pared by 6 bases and J by 6 bases, with 12 bases of the junction left unmatched. Germline values: CDR1 DFQATT, CDR2 SNEGSKA (reference sequence). The CDR3 has 14 amino acids. The DNA for the CDR3 is TGCAGTGCCCAGACTAACAGGGGCCTGGATACGCAGTATTTT. Its translation is CSAQTNRGLDTQYF.

This clonotype appeared a few times. The CDR3 spells CSPIDTRTGRYEQYF. In DNA form, the CDR3 reads TGCAGTCCCATTGATACCCGGACAGGCCGCTACGAGCAGTACTTC. The rearrangement uses TRBV20-1 and TRBJ2-7; 7 bases align to TRBD1. The CDR3 spans 15 residues. Trimming took 8 bases from V and 3 from J; bases not matched to a gene: 16. Germline V gene lookup returns CDR1 DFQATT and CDR2 SNEGSKA (reference sequence).